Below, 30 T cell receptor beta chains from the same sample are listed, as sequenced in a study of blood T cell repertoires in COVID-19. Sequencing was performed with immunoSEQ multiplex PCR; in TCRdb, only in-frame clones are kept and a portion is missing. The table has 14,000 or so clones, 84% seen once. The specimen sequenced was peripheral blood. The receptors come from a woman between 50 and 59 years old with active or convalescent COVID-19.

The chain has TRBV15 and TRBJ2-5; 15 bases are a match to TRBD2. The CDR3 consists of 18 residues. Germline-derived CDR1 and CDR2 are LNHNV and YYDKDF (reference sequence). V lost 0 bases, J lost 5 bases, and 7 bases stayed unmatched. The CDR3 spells CATSRDFGLAGGRETQYF. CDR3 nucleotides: TGTGCCACCAGCAGAGATTTCGGACTAGCGGGAGGGCGGGAGACCCAGTACTTC.

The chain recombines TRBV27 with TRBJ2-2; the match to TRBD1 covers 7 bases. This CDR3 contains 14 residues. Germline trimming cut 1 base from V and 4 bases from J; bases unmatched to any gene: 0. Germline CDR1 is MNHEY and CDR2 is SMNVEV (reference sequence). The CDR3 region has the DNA TGTGCCAGCAGTTTATACAGGGGCACCGGGGAGCTGTTTTTT. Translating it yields CASSLYRGTGELFF.

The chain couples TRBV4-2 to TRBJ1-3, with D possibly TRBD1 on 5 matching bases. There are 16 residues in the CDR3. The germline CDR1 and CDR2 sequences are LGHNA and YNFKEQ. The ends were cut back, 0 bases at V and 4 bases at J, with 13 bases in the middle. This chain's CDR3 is CASSQERRQPGNTIYF. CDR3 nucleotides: TGTGCCAGCAGCCAAGAAAGAAGACAGCCGGGAAACACCATATATTTT.

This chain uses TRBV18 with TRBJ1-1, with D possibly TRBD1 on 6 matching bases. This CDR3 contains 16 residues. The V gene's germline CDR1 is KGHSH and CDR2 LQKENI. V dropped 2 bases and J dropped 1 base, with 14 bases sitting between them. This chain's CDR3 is CASSPFQGTKNTEAFF. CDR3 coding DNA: TGTGCCAGCTCACCATTCCAGGGGACAAAGAACACTGAAGCTTTCTTT. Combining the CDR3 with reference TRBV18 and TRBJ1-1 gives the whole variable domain NAGVMQNPRHLVRRRGQEARLRCSPMKGHSHVYWYRQLPEEGLKFMVYLQKENIIDESGMPKERFSAEFPKEGPSILRIQQVVRGDSAAYFCASSPFQGTKNTEAFFGQGTRLTVV.

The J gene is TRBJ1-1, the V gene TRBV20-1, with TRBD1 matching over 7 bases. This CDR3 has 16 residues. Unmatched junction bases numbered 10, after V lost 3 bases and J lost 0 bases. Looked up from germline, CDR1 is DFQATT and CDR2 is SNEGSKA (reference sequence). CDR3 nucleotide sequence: TGCAGTGCTAGTAAAGAAAGGGACAGCATGAACACTGAAGCTTTCTTT. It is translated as CSASKERDSMNTEAFF.

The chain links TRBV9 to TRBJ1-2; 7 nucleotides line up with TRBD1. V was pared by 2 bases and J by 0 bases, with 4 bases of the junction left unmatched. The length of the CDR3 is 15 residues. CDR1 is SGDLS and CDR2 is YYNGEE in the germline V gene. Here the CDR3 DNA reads TGTGCCAGCAGCGTGAGACAGGGAGCTAACTATGGCTACACCTTC. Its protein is CASSVRQGANYGYTF.

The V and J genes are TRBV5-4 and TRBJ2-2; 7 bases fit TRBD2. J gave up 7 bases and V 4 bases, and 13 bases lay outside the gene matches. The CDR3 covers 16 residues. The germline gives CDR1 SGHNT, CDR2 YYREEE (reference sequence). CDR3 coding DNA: TGTGCCAGCAGCCCCACCAGGCTCCGGGGGGTCGGGGAGCTGTTTTTT. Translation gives CASSPTRLRGVGELFF.

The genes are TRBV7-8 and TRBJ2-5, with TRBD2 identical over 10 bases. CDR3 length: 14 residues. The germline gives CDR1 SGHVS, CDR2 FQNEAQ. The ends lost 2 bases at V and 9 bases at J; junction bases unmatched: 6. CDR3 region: CASSLSGAGGPQYF. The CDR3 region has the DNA TGTGCCAGCAGCTTAAGTGGAGCGGGGGGGCCCCAGTACTTC.

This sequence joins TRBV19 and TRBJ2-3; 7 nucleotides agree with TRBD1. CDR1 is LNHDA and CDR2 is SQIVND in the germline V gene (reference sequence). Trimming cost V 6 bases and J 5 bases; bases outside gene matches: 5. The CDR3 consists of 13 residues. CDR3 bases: TGTGCCAGTAGCAAGGGGGCGAGAGATACGCAGTATTTT. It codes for CASSKGARDTQYF.

The CDR3 nucleotides are TGTGCCAGCAGCCCTCGGACAAGAGTCTACAATGAGCAGTTCTTC. Its protein is CASSPRTRVYNEQFF. V and J are TRBV7-9 and TRBJ2-1, with D possibly being TRBD1 (5 bases). V was pared by 5 bases and J by 3 bases, with 14 bases between. The CDR3 contains 15 residues. The germline V gene has CDR1 SEHNR and CDR2 FQNEAQ (reference sequence).

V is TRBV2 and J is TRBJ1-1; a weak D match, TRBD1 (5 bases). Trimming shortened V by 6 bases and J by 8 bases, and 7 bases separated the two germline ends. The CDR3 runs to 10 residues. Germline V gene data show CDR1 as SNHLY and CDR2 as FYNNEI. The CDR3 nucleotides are TGTGCCAGCAGCAGGACAGAAGCTTTCTTT. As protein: CASSRTEAFF.

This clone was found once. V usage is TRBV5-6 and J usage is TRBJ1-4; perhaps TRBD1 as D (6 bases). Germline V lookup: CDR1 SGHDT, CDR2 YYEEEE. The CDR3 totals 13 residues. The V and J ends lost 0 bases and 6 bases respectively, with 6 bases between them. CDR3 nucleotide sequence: TGTGCCAGCAGCTTGGGGGGGCATGAAAAACTGTTTTTT. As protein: CASSLGGHEKLFF.

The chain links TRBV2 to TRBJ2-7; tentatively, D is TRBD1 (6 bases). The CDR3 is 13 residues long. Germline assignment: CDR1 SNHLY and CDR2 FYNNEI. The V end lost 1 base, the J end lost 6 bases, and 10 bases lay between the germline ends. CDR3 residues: CASSEDRVGEQYF. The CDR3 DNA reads TGTGCCAGCAGTGAAGACAGGGTCGGCGAGCAGTACTTC.

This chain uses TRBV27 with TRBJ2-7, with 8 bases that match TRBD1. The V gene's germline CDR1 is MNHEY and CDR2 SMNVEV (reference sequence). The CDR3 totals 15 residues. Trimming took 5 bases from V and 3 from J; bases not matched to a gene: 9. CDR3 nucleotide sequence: TGTGCCAGCAGTCCCACAGGGGGAAAGGGCTACGAGCAGTACTTC. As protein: CASSPTGGKGYEQYF.

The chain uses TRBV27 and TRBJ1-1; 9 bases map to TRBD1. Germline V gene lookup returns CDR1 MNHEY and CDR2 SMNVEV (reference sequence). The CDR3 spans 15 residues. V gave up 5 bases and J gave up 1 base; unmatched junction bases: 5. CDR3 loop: CASSDPTGGNTEAFF. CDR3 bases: TGTGCCAGCAGTGATCCGACAGGGGGGAACACTGAAGCTTTCTTT.

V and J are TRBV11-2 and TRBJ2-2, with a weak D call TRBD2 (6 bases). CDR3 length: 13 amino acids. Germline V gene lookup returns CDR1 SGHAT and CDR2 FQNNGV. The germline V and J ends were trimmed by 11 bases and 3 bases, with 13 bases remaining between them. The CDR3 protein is CAWALAYTGELFF. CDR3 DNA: TGTGCCTGGGCGCTAGCGTACACCGGGGAGCTGTTTTTT.

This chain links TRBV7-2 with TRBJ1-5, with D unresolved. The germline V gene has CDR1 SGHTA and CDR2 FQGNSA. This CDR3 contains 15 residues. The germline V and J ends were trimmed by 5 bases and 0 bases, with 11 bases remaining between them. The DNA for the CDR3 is TGTGCCAGCAGCGTTGTGGGGAGTAGCAATCAGCCCCAGCATTTT. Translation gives CASSVVGSSNQPQHF. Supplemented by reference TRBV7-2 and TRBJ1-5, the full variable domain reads GAGVSQSPSNKVTEKGKDVELRCDPISGHTALYWYRQSLGQGLEFLIYFQGNSAPDKSGLPSDRFSAERTGGSVSTLTIQRTQQEDSAVYLCASSVVGSSNQPQHFGDGTRLSIL.

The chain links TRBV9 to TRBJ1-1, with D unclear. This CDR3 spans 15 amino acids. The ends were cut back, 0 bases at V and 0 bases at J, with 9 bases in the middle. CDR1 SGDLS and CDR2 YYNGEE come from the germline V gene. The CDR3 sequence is CASSVVSGVNTEAFF. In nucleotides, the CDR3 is TGTGCCAGCAGCGTAGTGTCAGGTGTGAACACTGAAGCTTTCTTT.

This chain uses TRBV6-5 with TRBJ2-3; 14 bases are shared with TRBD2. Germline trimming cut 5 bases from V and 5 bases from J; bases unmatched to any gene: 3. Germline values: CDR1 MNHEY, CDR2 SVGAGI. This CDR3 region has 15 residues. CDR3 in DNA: TGTGCCAGCAGTCCTGGACTAGCGGGAGGAGATACGCAGTATTTT. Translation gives CASSPGLAGGDTQYF.

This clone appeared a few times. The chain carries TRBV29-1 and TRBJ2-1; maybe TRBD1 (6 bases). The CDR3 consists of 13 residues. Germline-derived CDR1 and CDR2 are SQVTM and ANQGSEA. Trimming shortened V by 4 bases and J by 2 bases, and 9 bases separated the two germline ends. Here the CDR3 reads CSVGGGPYNEQFF. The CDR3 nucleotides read TGCAGCGTTGGAGGGGGACCCTACAATGAGCAGTTCTTC.

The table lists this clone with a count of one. DNA for the CDR3: TGTGCCAGCAGAAATAGACAGGGATATTCCTATTCACCCCTCCACTTT. Translation: CASRNRQGYSYSPLHF. The genes are TRBV2 and TRBJ1-6, with TRBD1 matching 7 bases. Germline trimming cut 6 bases from V and 8 bases from J; bases unmatched to any gene: 13. This CDR3 comprises 16 residues. Per germline, CDR1 SNHLY and CDR2 FYNNEI.

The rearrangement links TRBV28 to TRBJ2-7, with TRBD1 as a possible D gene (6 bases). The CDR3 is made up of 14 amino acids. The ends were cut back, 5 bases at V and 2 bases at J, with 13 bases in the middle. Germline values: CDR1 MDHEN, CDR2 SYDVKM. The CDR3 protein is CASSPRSGAYEQYF. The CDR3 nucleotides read TGTGCCAGCAGTCCGCGTTCAGGGGCCTACGAGCAGTACTTC.

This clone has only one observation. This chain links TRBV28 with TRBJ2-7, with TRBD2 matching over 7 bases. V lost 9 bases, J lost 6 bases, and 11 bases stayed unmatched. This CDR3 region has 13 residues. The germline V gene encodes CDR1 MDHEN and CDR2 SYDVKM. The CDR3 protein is CASSGPATGEQYF. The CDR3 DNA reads TGTGCCAGTAGCGGGCCCGCGACGGGCGAGCAGTACTTC.

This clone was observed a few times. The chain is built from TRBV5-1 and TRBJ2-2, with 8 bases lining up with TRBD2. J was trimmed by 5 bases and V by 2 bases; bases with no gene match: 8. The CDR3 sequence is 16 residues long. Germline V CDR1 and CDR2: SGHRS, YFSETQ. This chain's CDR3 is CASSFPAGGRTGELFF. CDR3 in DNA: TGCGCCAGCAGCTTCCCCGCGGGAGGAAGGACCGGGGAGCTGTTTTTT.

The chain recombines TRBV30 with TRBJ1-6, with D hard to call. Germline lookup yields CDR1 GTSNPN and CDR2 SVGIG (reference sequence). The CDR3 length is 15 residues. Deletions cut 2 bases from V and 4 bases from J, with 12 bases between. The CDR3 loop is CAWSLRETYNSPLHF. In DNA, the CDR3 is TGTGCCTGGAGTCTTAGAGAGACTTATAATTCACCCCTCCACTTT.

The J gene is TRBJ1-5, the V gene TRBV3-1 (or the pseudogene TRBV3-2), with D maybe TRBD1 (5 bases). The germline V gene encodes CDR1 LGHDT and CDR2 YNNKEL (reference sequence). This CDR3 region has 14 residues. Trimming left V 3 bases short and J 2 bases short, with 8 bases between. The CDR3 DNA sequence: TGTGCCAGCAGCCAGACAGTACGCAATCAGCCCCAGCATTTT. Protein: CASSQTVRNQPQHF.

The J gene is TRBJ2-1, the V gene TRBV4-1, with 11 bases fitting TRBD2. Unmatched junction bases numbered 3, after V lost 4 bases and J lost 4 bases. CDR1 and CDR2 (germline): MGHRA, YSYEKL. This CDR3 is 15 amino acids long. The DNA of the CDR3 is TGCGCCAGCAGCCCGGGACTAGCGGAATACAATGAGCAGTTCTTC. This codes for CASSPGLAEYNEQFF.

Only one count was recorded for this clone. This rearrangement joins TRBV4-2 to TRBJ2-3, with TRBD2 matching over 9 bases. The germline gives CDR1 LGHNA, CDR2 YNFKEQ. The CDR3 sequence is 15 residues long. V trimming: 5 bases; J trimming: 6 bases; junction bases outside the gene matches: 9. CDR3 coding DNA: TGTGCCAGCAGCGAGACTAGCGGCATTGTGGATACGCAGTATTTT. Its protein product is CASSETSGIVDTQYF.

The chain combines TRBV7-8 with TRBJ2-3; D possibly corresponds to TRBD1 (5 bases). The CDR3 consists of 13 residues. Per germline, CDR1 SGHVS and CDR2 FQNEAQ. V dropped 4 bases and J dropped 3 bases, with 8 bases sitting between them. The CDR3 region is CASSSQGTDTQYF. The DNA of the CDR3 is TGTGCCAGCAGCTCTCAGGGAACAGATACGCAGTATTTT.

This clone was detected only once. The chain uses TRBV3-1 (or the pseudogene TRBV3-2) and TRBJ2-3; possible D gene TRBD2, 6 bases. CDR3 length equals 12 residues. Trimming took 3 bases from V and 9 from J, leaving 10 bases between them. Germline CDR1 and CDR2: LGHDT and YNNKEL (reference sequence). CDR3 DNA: TGTGCCAGCAGCCAGTCGGCGGGAACGCAGTATTTT. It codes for CASSQSAGTQYF.